This T cell receptor (beta chain) originates from a study of cytomegalovirus exposure and HLA in healthy donors. The CDR3 spans 15 residues. CDR1 and CDR2 from the germline V gene are MDHEN and SYDVKM. The trim removed 2 bases at V and 11 bases at J, leaving 5 bases unmatched. Measured with immunoSEQ multiplex PCR; TCRdb has only the in-frame clones, and not every one. The sample has approximately 120,000 clones, approximately 92% seen once; the top ten hold approximately 1.1%. The chain combines TRBV28 with TRBJ2-1; 14 bases map to TRBD2. Sequenced: PBMCs. The receptor comes from a woman younger than 35 in good health and CMV-seronegative. This chain's CDR3 is CASSLTGTSGGKQFF. As DNA, the CDR3 is TGTGCCAGCAGTTTAACCGGGACTAGCGGGGGTAAGCAGTTCTTC.